The clone carrying this T cell receptor (beta chain) showed up just a few times. The authors incorporated unique molecular identifiers into the TCR beta cDNA libraries. From the PCR reads, TCRdb called clonotypes with MiXCR, one entry per CDR3 protein. Altogether some 690,000 distinct CDR3 sequences are present, 25% to 30% being singletons, with the ten largest covering around 0.55%. The record originates from a study of post-analysis software for immune sequencing data. Specimen: blood. This clonotype originated in a girl aged 10 to 17 with multiple sclerosis.

Here the CDR3 DNA reads TGTGCCAGCAGTTTATCGACCACATGGGGCTCGGCGCAGTATTTT. It yields the protein CASSLSTTWGSAQYF. The chain carries TRBV27 and TRBJ2-3; maybe TRBD1 (5 bases). This CDR3 spans 15 amino acids. The V and J ends lost 0 bases and 10 bases respectively, with 17 bases between them. Germline CDR1 and CDR2: MNHEY and SMNVEV (reference sequence).